Presented here are 28 T cell receptor beta chains from one specimen sequenced in a study of T cell changes during pregnancy in multiple sclerosis. TCRdb's table, derived via immunoSEQ multiplex PCR, lists solely in-frame clones and lacks some. Of about 75,000 clones in the sample, roughly 90% were seen once. The sample in question was peripheral blood, obtained in the first trimester of pregnancy. Source of these receptors: a female donor in good health, enrolled as a control in a pregnancy study.

The chain recombines TRBV6-6 with TRBJ2-1; 7 nucleotides align to TRBD1. Germline CDR1 and CDR2: MNHNY and SVGAGI (reference sequence). Germline trimming cut 6 bases from V and 7 bases from J; bases unmatched to any gene: 9. This CDR3 is 14 amino acids long. The CDR3 nucleotides are TGTGCCAGCAGCCGACAGGGAGTCAGGAATGAGCAGTTCTTC. The encoded protein is CASSRQGVRNEQFF.

The chain uses TRBV7-2 and TRBJ2-1; no clear D gene. Germline CDR1 reads SGHTA; CDR2 reads FQGNSA. This CDR3 comprises 14 residues. Trimming took off 0 bases at V and 4 bases at J, with 7 bases between the two ends. DNA for the CDR3: TGTGCCAGCAGCTTAGCGTTCGTATACAATGAGCAGTTCTTC. Translation: CASSLAFVYNEQFF.

The chain combines TRBV5-1 with TRBJ1-4; D is ambiguous. The germline V gene has CDR1 SGHRS and CDR2 YFSETQ. CDR3 length: 15 amino acids. V lost 0 bases, J lost 7 bases, and 13 bases lay in between. The CDR3 DNA follows: TGCGCCAGCAGCTTGGTTTCAGGTTTAGGTGAAAAACTGTTTTTT. This gives the protein CASSLVSGLGEKLFF.

The chain uses TRBV19 and TRBJ2-7; D not certain. Germline lookup yields CDR1 LNHDA and CDR2 SQIVND (reference sequence). The V gene lost 5 bases and the J gene lost 3 bases, with 14 bases spanning the gap. This CDR3 region has 14 residues. CDR3 residues: CASSASTMLYEQYF. The DNA for the CDR3 is TGTGCCAGTAGTGCCTCGACAATGCTCTACGAGCAGTACTTC.

This sequence joins TRBV4-2 and TRBJ1-1; unclear D gene. The germline V and J ends were trimmed by 8 bases and 0 bases, with 10 bases remaining between them. The CDR3 runs to 13 residues. Germline V lookup: CDR1 LGHNA, CDR2 YNFKEQ. This chain's CDR3 is CASQMVVNTEAFF. DNA of the CDR3: TGTGCCAGCCAAATGGTAGTGAACACTGAAGCTTTCTTT.

The CDR3 region has the DNA TGTGCCACCAGCAGCCCTCGCCCTAACGGCATTCAGTACTTC. It specifies CATSSPRPNGIQYF. The genes are TRBV15 and TRBJ2-4; D gene uncertain. V was trimmed by 3 bases and J by 9 bases, leaving 15 bases between them. The germline gives CDR1 LNHNV, CDR2 YYDKDF (reference sequence). The length of the CDR3 is 14 residues.

This clone was observed once. V and J are TRBV11-3 and TRBJ2-1; TRBD2 aligns across 7 bases. In germline, CDR1 is SGHNT, CDR2 YENEEA. V dropped 6 bases and J dropped 6; count of bases not matched to a gene: 11. CDR3 size: 15 residues. This CDR3 reads CASSAPGGSSNEQFF. DNA for the CDR3: TGTGCCAGCAGTGCTCCGGGCGGGAGTTCCAATGAGCAGTTCTTC.

The genes are TRBV27 and TRBJ2-7; the D gene is possibly TRBD1 (7 bases). Trimming removed 2 bases from V and 2 bases from J, with 13 bases in between. The CDR3 is 15 residues long. From germline, CDR1 is MNHEY and CDR2 SMNVEV (reference sequence). The CDR3 sequence: CASSLAGQPAYEQYF. In DNA form, the CDR3 reads TGTGCCAGCAGTTTAGCGGGACAGCCAGCCTACGAGCAGTACTTC.

This sequence joins TRBV5-1 and TRBJ1-1; maybe TRBD1 (5 bases). This CDR3 comprises 13 residues. Germline V CDR1 and CDR2: SGHRS, YFSETQ. Trimming removed 4 bases at V and 0 bases at J, with 7 bases between. CDR3 DNA: TGCGCCAGCAGCCCCAGGGTGAACACTGAAGCTTTCTTT. Its protein product is CASSPRVNTEAFF.

The CDR3: CASSRDRSGNTIYF. The CDR3 DNA reads as TGTGCCAGCAGCAGAGACAGATCTGGAAACACCATATATTTT. The rearrangement links TRBV2 to TRBJ1-3; D might be TRBD1 (5 bases). The CDR3 contains 14 residues. Trimming left V 6 bases short and J 1 base short, with 10 bases between. Germline assignment: CDR1 SNHLY and CDR2 FYNNEI.

The chain employs TRBV19 and TRBJ1-5; 8 bases map to TRBD1. The length of the CDR3 is 15 residues. The V gene's germline CDR1 is LNHDA and CDR2 SQIVND (reference sequence). J was trimmed by 1 base and V by 9 bases; bases with no gene match: 8. DNA for the CDR3: TGTGCCAGCAGCGACAGGGGTATAAGCAATCAGCCCCAGCATTTT. Its translation is CASSDRGISNQPQHF.

The chain is built from TRBV6-1 and TRBJ2-7; D is undetermined. Trimming took off 7 bases at V and 3 bases at J, with 13 bases between the two ends. Germline V gene data show CDR1 as MNHNS and CDR2 as SASEGT. CDR3 size: 13 residues. DNA for the CDR3: TGTGCCAGCACGTCTACGAACTTCTACGAGCAGTACTTC. Protein: CASTSTNFYEQYF.

The rearrangement joins TRBV28 to TRBJ1-2; tentative D call: TRBD1 (5 bases). V was clipped by 2 bases and J by 8 bases, with 18 bases between them. Germline lookup yields CDR1 MDHEN and CDR2 SYDVKM. CDR3 length: 15 residues. The CDR3 here is CASSLPAPQGGGYTF. CDR3 nucleotide sequence: TGTGCCAGCAGTTTACCCGCCCCGCAGGGTGGAGGCTACACCTTC.

This clone has only a few counts. The chain has TRBV29-1 and TRBJ1-2, with D maybe TRBD1 (5 bases). Germline CDR1 and CDR2: SQVTM and ANQGSEA. Trimming took 2 bases from V and 2 from J, leaving 9 bases between them. The CDR3 is 13 residues long. Here the CDR3 reads CSVERGTNYGYTF. CDR3 in DNA: TGCAGCGTTGAAAGGGGAACGAACTATGGCTACACCTTC.

V usage is TRBV27 and J usage is TRBJ2-1, with 7 nucleotides matching TRBD2. CDR3 length equals 18 residues. In germline, CDR1 is MNHEY, CDR2 SMNVEV (reference sequence). The junction had 15 bases not matched to a gene; V was cut back by 2 bases and J by 5 bases. The CDR3 DNA sequence: TGTGCCAGCAGTTTAACGGCGGGAGAGGTCATGGGGGACAATGAGCAGTTCTTC. This translates into CASSLTAGEVMGDNEQFF.

This rearrangement joins TRBV11-2 to TRBJ2-7; 8 bases are shared with TRBD1. V was pared by 3 bases and J by 9 bases, with 10 bases of the junction left unmatched. The CDR3 spans 14 residues. The germline V gene encodes CDR1 SGHAT and CDR2 FQNNGV. CDR3 sequence (DNA): TGTGCCAGCAGCTTGCTAGGACAGGGATTGGGGCAGTACTTC. Amino acids: CASSLLGQGLGQYF.

The gene calls are TRBV5-1 and TRBJ1-6; D is unresolved. V was shortened by 5 bases and J by 9 bases, with 21 bases between the two germline ends. Per germline, CDR1 SGHRS and CDR2 YFSETQ. The CDR3 extends over 16 amino acids. This CDR3 reads CASSRTTGELGSPLHF. The CDR3 DNA is TGCGCCAGCAGTCGCACCACGGGTGAGCTCGGTTCACCCCTCCACTTT.

This sequence joins TRBV5-1 and TRBJ1-6; a possible D gene is TRBD1 (5 bases). The CDR3 loop spans 15 amino acids. The ends were cut back, 2 bases at V and 7 bases at J, with 13 bases in the middle. Germline CDR1 and CDR2: SGHRS and YFSETQ. The CDR3 bases are TGCGCCAGCAGCTTCGGCCACGGGGGGAATTCACCCCTCCACTTT. It codes for CASSFGHGGNSPLHF.

The chain is built from TRBV27 and TRBJ1-5; 7 bases are shared with TRBD1. The V gene end was trimmed by 5 bases and the J gene end by 0 bases; junction bases not matched to a gene: 13. The length of the CDR3 is 18 residues. CDR1 MNHEY and CDR2 SMNVEV come from the germline V gene (reference sequence). The CDR3 reads CASSQTGTRVYSNQPQHF. DNA of the CDR3: TGTGCCAGCAGTCAGACAGGGACTAGGGTCTATAGCAATCAGCCCCAGCATTTT.

V is TRBV19 and J is TRBJ1-6, with 9 bases aligning to TRBD1. Trimming at V came to 6 bases and at J to 9 bases, leaving 6 bases not matched to a gene. Germline V gene lookup returns CDR1 LNHDA and CDR2 SQIVND (reference sequence). This CDR3 contains 14 residues. The CDR3 nucleotides are TGTGCCAGTAGGCCGACAGGGGGAAGTTCACCCCTCCACTTT. It specifies CASRPTGGSSPLHF.

V gene TRBV2 combines with J gene TRBJ2-5; D gene uncertain. The CDR3 contains 12 residues. The germline CDR1 and CDR2 sequences are SNHLY and FYNNEI. Deletions cut 6 bases from V and 5 bases from J, with 10 bases between. CDR3 loop: CASRENGETQYF. For the CDR3, the DNA is TGTGCCAGCAGGGAAAACGGGGAGACCCAGTACTTC.

The V call is TRBV5-1, the J call TRBJ1-4; TRBD1 agrees at 8 bases. This CDR3 spans 14 amino acids. The V and J ends lost 6 bases and 8 bases, in that order; junction bases with no gene match: 9. CDR1 SGHRS and CDR2 YFSETQ come from the germline V gene. This CDR3 reads CASTEPGGAEKLFF. CDR3 sequence (DNA): TGCGCCAGCACCGAGCCAGGGGGCGCGGAAAAACTGTTTTTT.

This clone was detected only once. The chain employs TRBV28 and TRBJ1-6, with 8 bases matching TRBD1. The CDR3 spans 17 residues. The V and J ends lost 5 bases and 4 bases, in that order; junction bases with no gene match: 10. The germline gives CDR1 MDHEN, CDR2 SYDVKM. DNA for the CDR3: TGTGCCAGCAGTGCGCCGGGACAGGATATTTATAATTCACCCCTCCACTTT. Its translation: CASSAPGQDIYNSPLHF.

This chain uses TRBV29-1 with TRBJ1-2; TRBD1 aligns across 9 bases. This CDR3 spans 12 amino acids. Germline values: CDR1 SQVTM, CDR2 ANQGSEA. The J segment lost 2 bases and the V segment lost 7 bases, leaving 2 bases of the junction unmatched. CDR3: CSADRGNYGYTF. The CDR3 DNA reads TGCAGCGCGGACAGGGGCAACTATGGCTACACCTTC.

This clone was detected only a few times. The V gene is TRBV6-1, the J gene TRBJ2-3; the D gene is possibly TRBD2 (5 bases). CDR3 length equals 14 residues. Germline V lookup: CDR1 MNHNS, CDR2 SASEGT. Trimming left V 5 bases short and J 0 bases short, with 9 bases between. The CDR3 DNA is TGTGCCAGCAGTCGGGGTCCTAGCACAGATACGCAGTATTTT. Residues: CASSRGPSTDTQYF.

J is TRBJ1-2 and V is TRBV30, with 12 bases matching TRBD1. Per germline, CDR1 GTSNPN and CDR2 SVGIG (reference sequence). V was pared by 2 bases and J by 4 bases, with 5 bases of the junction left unmatched. The CDR3 sequence is 15 residues long. In DNA form, the CDR3 reads TGTGCCTGGAGTACGGGACAGGGGGCTTTCTATGGCTACACCTTC. Its protein product is CAWSTGQGAFYGYTF.

In this sample, this clone turned up once. The chain is built from TRBV5-4 and TRBJ1-2; D is possibly TRBD1 (5 bases). Germline CDR1 and CDR2: SGHNT and YYREEE (reference sequence). This CDR3 is built from 16 residues. V was clipped by 0 bases and J by 4 bases, with 16 bases between them. The CDR3 sequence: CASSLGSGIRLYGYTF. The CDR3 DNA follows: TGTGCCAGCAGCTTGGGGTCAGGGATTAGGCTCTATGGCTACACCTTC.

This clone was detected once. This chain uses TRBV11-2 with TRBJ2-3; tentatively, D is TRBD1 (5 bases). Germline lookup yields CDR1 SGHAT and CDR2 FQNNGV. This CDR3 contains 12 residues. V lost 11 bases and J lost 4, with 13 bases in between. CDR3 nucleotide sequence: TGTGCCCTCGGGCTAGGGGCAGATACGCAGTATTTT. Amino acid sequence: CALGLGADTQYF.